This TCR beta chain originates from a study of blood T cell repertoires in COVID-19. For the study at large: COVID-19 samples from acute and convalescent phases originated in the United States, Italy and Spain.

Profiling relied on immunoSEQ multiplex PCR, and the TCRdb table lists in-frame clones only, not all of them. The sample holds 200,000 to 250,000 clones; roughly 91% are singletons and the top ten take 3.5% to 5%. Trimming cost V 3 bases and J 0 bases, with 15 bases left between them. The germline V gene encodes CDR1 SGHVS and CDR2 FNYEAQ. The CDR3 extends over 17 amino acids. Cohort 3 recovery required two negative PCRs, clearance, or symptom resolution. This sequence was found in a woman in her twenties or thirties who had recovered from COVID-19. The sequenced material came from PBMCs or T cells enriched from blood (not recorded which). The chain uses TRBV7-6 and TRBJ1-3; tentative D call: TRBD1 (6 bases). Here the CDR3 DNA reads TGTGCCAGCAGCTTTTCAGGGGACCCTCTCTCTGGAAACACCATATATTTT. Its protein is CASSFSGDPLSGNTIYF.